Detailed here is one TCR beta chain. Its antigen is still unknown. The sample originates from a study of cytomegalovirus exposure and HLA in healthy donors. Findings of the study overall: Whilst most TCR sequences proved rare, a subset of public TCRs occurred across many donors. Reports credit the classifier with highly specific, highly sensitive diagnosis of cytomegalovirus status.

This table comes from immunoSEQ multiplex PCR, and its TCRdb copy is limited to in-frame clones, with some not included. The sample includes approximately 64,000 clones, around nine tenths of them seen just once. The CDR3 is made up of 16 amino acids. Germline CDR1 and CDR2: SEHNR and FQNEAQ (reference sequence). Trimming shortened V by 3 bases and J by 3 bases, and 18 bases separated the two germline ends. This receptor was obtained from a woman between 18 and 30 years old in good health and CMV-seronegative. The chain is built from TRBV7-9 and TRBJ2-7; a possible D gene is TRBD1 (7 bases). The sample comprised PBMCs. For the CDR3, the DNA is TGTGCCAGCAGCTTTTTTCGGGGCAGGGGGGACTACGAGCAGTACTTC. Translating gives CASSFFRGRGDYEQYF. The variable domain in full, completed from reference TRBV7-9 and TRBJ2-7, reads DTGVSQNPRHKITKRGQNVTFRCDPISEHNRLYWYRQTLGQGPEFLTYFQNEAQLEKSRLLSDRFSAERPKGSFSTLEIQRTEQGDSAMYLCASSFFRGRGDYEQYFGPGTRLTVT.